This record looks at one TCR beta chain sequence and its context. Its antigen is currently unknown. TCRdb re-analysed the reads in MiXCR, keeping a single row per CDR3 protein. This sample has 650,000 to 900,000 distinct CDR3 sequences, with 29% found just once. V shed 3 bases and J shed 5 bases, with 11 bases lying between them. CDR3 length equals 14 residues. Looked up from germline, CDR1 is MNHNS and CDR2 is SASEGT. The sample belongs to a study of T cell repertoires in cytomegalovirus infection. Across the study: CMV epitopes used comprised recently identified HLA-C-restricted ones and well-studied HLA-B-restricted ones.

Study-wide results and caveats: CMV-specific TCR beta clonotypes restricted by HLA-C were the ones dominating the ex vivo response.

The chain combines TRBV6-1 with TRBJ2-1; no definite D call. The sequence derives from a human donor in good health (CMV status not recorded). Some clones in this sample may be carry-over from other donors' samples. The specimen comprised cultured CD8+ T cells from PBMCs, sampled from culture after CMV antigen stimulation. This CDR3 is CASSDPSGNNEQFF. The CDR3 DNA reads TGTGCCAGCAGTGACCCTTCTGGTAACAATGAGCAGTTCTTC.